The clone carrying this T cell receptor beta chain was picked up one time. The CDR3 has 15 residues. From germline, CDR1 is MNHNS and CDR2 SASEGT. Trimming shortened V by 0 bases and J by 1 base, and 8 bases separated the two germline ends. This record belongs to a study of blood T cell repertoires in COVID-19. The repertoire was sequenced with immunoSEQ multiplex PCR; TCRdb's copy has only in-frame clones and lacks some. Of around 190,000 clones in the sample, around 90% were seen once. The source of this sequence is a man aged 18 to 35 with acute COVID-19. Sequenced material: PBMCs or T cells enriched from blood (not recorded which). The J gene is TRBJ2-3, the V gene TRBV6-1; D not resolved. The CDR3 is CASSEALARTDTQYF. CDR3 sequence (DNA): TGTGCCAGCAGTGAAGCATTGGCCCGCACAGATACGCAGTATTTT.